These 25 T cell receptor beta chains came from one sample sequenced in a study of T cell responses to AZD1222 COVID-19 vaccine. TCRdb's table, derived via immunoSEQ multiplex PCR, lists solely in-frame clones and lacks some. The table includes about 53,000 clones, around 84% detected once. The sequences come from peripheral blood, collected on day 0 of AZD1222 vaccination. The receptor source for this set is an adult in good health.

V gene TRBV11-3 combines with J gene TRBJ2-7; D call uncertain. CDR3 length: 11 residues. V was shortened by 6 bases and J by 6 bases, with 9 bases between the two germline ends. Germline assignment: CDR1 SGHNT and CDR2 YENEEA. CDR3 coding DNA: TGTGCCAGCAGGCAAATGGGCGAGCAGTACTTC. Amino acids: CASRQMGEQYF.

This chain uses TRBV3-1 (or the pseudogene TRBV3-2) with TRBJ1-5; D perhaps matches TRBD1 (5 bases). This CDR3 is 13 amino acids long. Between the trimmed V and J ends, which lost 4 bases and 9 bases, there was a span of 13 bases. Germline loops: CDR1 LGHDT, CDR2 YNNKEL (reference sequence). CDR3 nucleotides: TGTGCCAGCAGCCCGAGGGTCCAGGGGCCCCAGCATTTT. Protein: CASSPRVQGPQHF.

This chain links TRBV5-1 with TRBJ2-2; D is perhaps TRBD2 (5 bases). V dropped 2 bases and J dropped 1 base, with 6 bases sitting between them. This CDR3 region has 14 residues. CDR1 SGHRS and CDR2 YFSETQ come from the germline V gene. The CDR3 loop reads CASSFGLNTGELFF. In DNA, the CDR3 is TGCGCCAGCAGCTTCGGACTGAACACCGGGGAGCTGTTTTTT.

The J gene is TRBJ1-4, the V gene TRBV5-1; TRBD1 might be the D (6 bases). Trimming took 2 bases from V and 5 from J, leaving 16 bases between them. The CDR3 covers 16 residues. Germline V gives CDR1 SGHRS, CDR2 YFSETQ. Here the CDR3 reads CASSFSTRGPNEKLFF. The CDR3 DNA follows: TGCGCCAGCAGCTTTTCCACCAGGGGACCAAATGAAAAACTGTTTTTT.

The chain is built from TRBV5-1 and TRBJ1-1; tentative D call: TRBD1 (5 bases). Between the trimmed V and J ends, which lost 0 bases and 4 bases, there was a span of 13 bases. Germline CDR1 and CDR2: SGHRS and YFSETQ. The CDR3 contains 15 residues. The CDR3 bases are TGCGCCAGCAGCTTGGCGGGGGGTGGGTTCACTGAAGCTTTCTTT. Protein product: CASSLAGGGFTEAFF.

The gene calls are TRBV7-2 and TRBJ2-7; either TRBD1 or TRBD2 may supply D (5 bases each). The ends were cut back, 3 bases at V and 6 bases at J, with 9 bases in the middle. Germline values: CDR1 SGHTA, CDR2 FQGNSA. The CDR3 is made up of 12 amino acids. CDR3 DNA: TGTGCCAGCAGCTTCGTAGGGACCGAGCAGTACTTC. Translation: CASSFVGTEQYF.

This clone was detected a few times. The chain is built from TRBV28 and TRBJ2-1; D is unclear. Germline lookup yields CDR1 MDHEN and CDR2 SYDVKM. This CDR3 is built from 13 residues. V was pared by 8 bases and J by 6 bases, with 14 bases between. The chain's CDR3 is CASYSTLGNEQFF. The CDR3 DNA follows: TGTGCCAGCTATTCTACCCTGGGCAATGAGCAGTTCTTC.

This sequence joins TRBV6-5 and TRBJ1-3; D possibly corresponds to TRBD1 (6 bases). The V gene lost 7 bases and the J gene lost 0 bases, with 10 bases spanning the gap. This CDR3 has 14 residues. Germline CDR1 is MNHEY and CDR2 is SVGAGI. DNA for the CDR3: TGTGCCAGCAACCGGGACATCTCTGGAAACACCATATATTTT. Translating gives CASNRDISGNTIYF.

The gene calls are TRBV19 and TRBJ1-2; possible D gene TRBD1, 5 bases. The CDR3 runs 11 residues. V was cut by 5 bases and J by 14 bases, with 15 bases left in between. Germline values: CDR1 LNHDA, CDR2 SQIVND (reference sequence). The CDR3 DNA is TGTGCCAGTAGTTCGACAGAATCGCGGACCTTC. It yields the protein CASSSTESRTF.

The CDR3 nucleotides read TGTGCCAGCAGCTTAAAACTGCTTGACTCCTACGAGCAGTACTTC. It translates to CASSLKLLDSYEQYF. This chain connects TRBV13 to TRBJ2-7; D gene ambiguous. The V gene lost 2 bases and the J gene lost 0 bases, with 11 bases spanning the gap. The CDR3 is 15 amino acids. The germline V gene has CDR1 PRHDT and CDR2 FYEKMQ (reference sequence).

This clone showed up just a few times. The V and J genes are TRBV7-8 and TRBJ2-7, with D possibly being TRBD1 (6 bases). CDR1 and CDR2 (germline): SGHVS, FQNEAQ. The CDR3 runs 16 residues. V lost 4 bases, J lost 3 bases, and 19 bases lay in between. CDR3 sequence reads: CASSSETARGGYEQYF. The DNA of the CDR3 is TGTGCCAGCAGCTCCGAGACAGCCCGAGGGGGCTACGAGCAGTACTTC.

This chain uses TRBV6-5 with TRBJ1-5; D is unclear. V was trimmed by 5 bases and J by 3 bases, leaving 14 bases between them. Germline V CDR1 and CDR2: MNHEY, SVGAGI. The CDR3 consists of 15 residues. CDR3 loop: CASSLDGLDNQPQHF. The CDR3 DNA sequence: TGTGCCAGCAGTCTCGACGGATTGGACAATCAGCCCCAGCATTTT.

This clone is a singleton in its sample. CDR3: CASSPTGGDNSPLHF. The CDR3 DNA follows: TGTGCCAGCAGCCCGACAGGGGGGGATAATTCACCCCTCCACTTT. The chain recombines TRBV7-3 with TRBJ1-6, with TRBD1 identical over 9 bases. With V trimmed by 5 bases and J by 5 bases, 4 bases remained unmatched. Germline CDR1 SGHTA, CDR2 FQGTGA. The CDR3 sequence is 15 residues long.

This clone was detected once. This chain links TRBV11-3 with TRBJ2-1; 11 bases fit TRBD2. J was trimmed by 2 bases and V by 6 bases; bases with no gene match: 9. Germline CDR1 is SGHNT and CDR2 is YENEEA. This CDR3 comprises 17 residues. The CDR3: CASRPALAGGPYNEQFF. The CDR3 DNA reads TGTGCCAGCAGACCGGCTTTAGCGGGAGGGCCCTACAATGAGCAGTTCTTC.

The chain uses TRBV3-1 (or the pseudogene TRBV3-2) and TRBJ1-2; TRBD1 matches at 8 bases. Germline lookup yields CDR1 LGHDT and CDR2 YNNKEL (reference sequence). Trimming at V came to 1 base and at J to 4 bases, leaving 2 bases not matched to a gene. The CDR3 has 14 amino acids. CDR3: CASSQGDRTYGYTF. The CDR3 nucleotides are TGTGCCAGCAGCCAAGGGGACAGGACCTATGGCTACACCTTC.

The chain combines TRBV5-1 with TRBJ1-2; D not certain. Germline V CDR1 and CDR2: SGHRS, YFSETQ. The CDR3 loop spans 12 amino acids. Trimming left V 7 bases short and J 8 bases short, with 15 bases between. In nucleotides, the CDR3 is TGCGCCAGCTCAGACCAGGTGGCCGGCTACACCTTC. Translating it yields CASSDQVAGYTF.

This clone was seen a single time. The V call is TRBV30, the J call TRBJ1-1, with no clear D. The CDR3 length is 10 residues. Germline lookup yields CDR1 GTSNPN and CDR2 SVGIG (reference sequence). V lost 5 bases and J lost 11, with 12 bases in between. The DNA of the CDR3 is TGTGCCTGGGCCAAGAGGGAGGCTTTCTTT. It codes for CAWAKREAFF. The whole variable domain, filled in from reference TRBV30 and TRBJ1-1, reads SQTIHQWPATLVQPVGSPLSLECTVEGTSNPNLYWYRQAAGRGLQLLFYSVGIGQISSEVPQNLSASRPQDRQFILSSKKLLLSDSGFYLCAWAKREAFFGQGTRLTVV.

The chain recombines TRBV28 with TRBJ1-3; D not resolved. Trimming pared 9 bases from V and 4 bases from J, leaving 10 bases between. CDR3 length equals 12 residues. Germline CDR1 reads MDHEN; CDR2 reads SYDVKM. The CDR3 region is CASTLWGNTIYF. DNA of the CDR3: TGTGCCAGTACCCTTTGGGGAAACACCATATATTTT.

This chain links TRBV5-1 with TRBJ2-1; TRBD2 matches 12 bases. Looked up from germline, CDR1 is SGHRS and CDR2 is YFSETQ. J was trimmed by 7 bases and V by 0 bases; bases with no gene match: 5. The CDR3 is made up of 16 amino acids. This chain's CDR3 is CASSLGLAGVENEQFF. The CDR3 DNA is TGCGCCAGCAGCTTGGGACTAGCGGGAGTAGAAAATGAGCAGTTCTTC. Looking up the rest from reference TRBV5-1 and TRBJ2-1 gives the full variable domain: KAGVTQTPRYLIKTRGQQVTLSCSPISGHRSVSWYQQTPGQGLQFLFEYFSETQRNKGNFPGRFSGRQFSNSRSEMNVSTLELGDSALYLCASSLGLAGVENEQFFGPGTRLTVL.

The gene calls are TRBV5-8 and TRBJ1-5; 7 bases are a match to TRBD1. Germline lookup yields CDR1 SGHTS and CDR2 YDEGEE. Trimming removed 4 bases from V and 7 bases from J; junction bases left unmatched: 17. The CDR3 runs 17 residues. The CDR3 sequence: CASSPGQPLGGNQPQHF. DNA of the CDR3: TGTGCCAGCAGCCCGGGACAGCCACTTGGAGGGAACCAGCCCCAGCATTTT.

The chain employs TRBV19 and TRBJ1-2; D is unresolved. The CDR3 runs to 14 residues. Germline V gene data show CDR1 as LNHDA and CDR2 as SQIVND (reference sequence). V shed 3 bases and J shed 2 bases, with 10 bases lying between them. CDR3 in amino acids: CASSMGNVNYGYTF. CDR3 nucleotides: TGTGCCAGTAGTATGGGTAACGTAAACTATGGCTACACCTTC.

In DNA, the CDR3 is TGTGCCAGCAGCTTGGATTGGCAAGCCTCCCGGGCCCTCCACTTT. Amino acids: CASSLDWQASRALHF. The rearrangement joins TRBV5-4 to TRBJ1-6; D is undetermined. V lost 0 bases and J 14 bases, leaving 18 bases between the germline ends. The CDR3 length is 15 residues. Per germline, CDR1 SGHNT and CDR2 YYREEE (reference sequence).

The rearrangement joins TRBV7-8 to TRBJ2-1; 9 bases agree with TRBD2. Germline CDR1 and CDR2: SGHVS and FQNEAQ. V shed 5 bases and J 10 bases; nucleotides not matched to a gene: 12. This CDR3 contains 15 residues. CDR3 sequence: CASSASGGRAGEQFF. CDR3 DNA: TGTGCCAGCAGCGCAAGCGGCGGGAGGGCCGGGGAGCAGTTCTTC.

V usage is TRBV5-6 and J usage is TRBJ1-5; perhaps TRBD1 as D (5 bases). V gave up 1 base and J gave up 0 bases, with 8 bases separating them. Germline-derived CDR1 and CDR2 are SGHDT and YYEEEE. This CDR3 has 15 amino acids. CDR3 bases: TGTGCCAGCAGCTTGTTGGGGGTTAGCAATCAGCCCCAGCATTTT. Protein sequence: CASSLLGVSNQPQHF.

J is TRBJ2-7 and V is TRBV29-1, with TRBD2 as a possible D gene (5 bases). Germline CDR1 and CDR2: SQVTM and ANQGSEA. This CDR3 comprises 12 residues. Trimming removed 3 bases at V and 5 bases at J, with 11 bases between. The CDR3 bases are TGCAGCGTTGACGGGGTCCGGGACGAGCAGTACTTC. It specifies CSVDGVRDEQYF.